This TCR beta chain was recorded in a study of T cell repertoires in cytomegalovirus infection. Study information: Recently identified HLA-C-restricted CMV epitopes were used, and well-studied HLA-B-restricted CMV epitopes were used as well. Public TCR beta signatures provided an indication of both CMV infection and a matching HLA type.

The CDR3 spans 16 residues. The V gene's germline CDR1 is MRHNA and CDR2 SNTAGT. V trimming: 2 bases; J trimming: 3 bases; junction bases outside the gene matches: 4. With regard to this clonotype: The antigen is not known.

TCRdb processed the reads anew with MiXCR; each CDR3 protein has one entry. The sample gives a few hundred thousand distinct CDR3 sequences, about 40% of which show up once; 48% is in the top ten. General study points: The ex vivo response was dominated by HLA-C-restricted CMV-specific TCR beta clonotypes. Pooled public TCR beta family frequency picked out CMV carriers with the relevant HLA.

This receptor was obtained from a human donor in good health (CMV status not recorded). Some clones in this sample may be carry-over from other donors' samples. The V gene is TRBV6-4, the J gene TRBJ2-2; 9 nucleotides line up with TRBD1. This material consisted of cultured PBMCs, taken from culture after CMV antigen stimulation. The CDR3 spells CASSDTGTGHTGELFF. As DNA, the CDR3 is TGTGCCAGCAGTGACACCGGGACAGGGCACACCGGGGAGCTGTTTTTT.